A selection of T cell receptor beta chains follows, all from one sample in a study of cytomegalovirus exposure and HLA in healthy donors. Method: immunoSEQ multiplex PCR; TCRdb's copy keeps in-frame clones and lacks some. The sample consists of roughly 150,000 clones, about 85% of them appearing once. The specimen was PBMCs. Receptor source: a man between 25 and 39 years old in good health and CMV-seropositive. CDR3s include the opening cysteine and the closing phenylalanine or tryptophan. D genes are given only for firm matches. Not all rows give a size; the values are once, few, many and, for expanded clones, a class.

CDR3 length | D gene | J gene | clone size | V gene | CDR3 DNA | CDR3 protein
14 | NA | TRBJ2-2 | NA | TRBV25-1 | TGTGCCAGCAGTGACAGGGTTCGGACCGGGGAGCTGTTTTTT | CASSDRVRTGELFF
15 | NA | TRBJ1-5 | NA | TRBV19 | TGTGCCAGTAGTATTGCAGGGCGTAGCAATCAGCCCCAGCATTTT | CASSIAGRSNQPQHF
14 | TRBD2 | TRBJ2-1 | NA | TRBV7-2 | TGTGCCAGCAGCTCCGGACTAGCCCGCGGTGAGCAGTTCTTC | CASSSGLARGEQFF
14 | TRBD1 | TRBJ2-4 | NA | TRBV5-1 | TGCGCCAGCAGCGGACAGGGTGCCAAAAACATTCAGTACTTC | CASSGQGAKNIQYF
15 | NA | TRBJ1-5 | NA | TRBV7-2 | TGTGCCAGCAGCTTAGGGGGGCAGGGCGAAGGGCCCCAGCATTTT | CASSLGGQGEGPQHF
13 | TRBD1 | TRBJ2-3 | NA | TRBV29-1 | TGCAGCGTTCGCAGGGGGAATTCAGATACGCAGTATTTT | CSVRRGNSDTQYF
14 | NA | TRBJ2-7 | NA | TRBV6-6 | TGTGCCAGCAACGACTTAACAATCTCCTACGAGCAGTACTTC | CASNDLTISYEQYF
15 | NA | TRBJ1-2 | few | TRBV5-1 | TGCGCCAGCAGCTTAGGGGATTCGAAATCCTATGGCTACACCTTC | CASSLGDSKSYGYTF
12 | NA | TRBJ1-2 | NA | TRBV19 | TGTGCCAGTAGGACTGGCAAGCGGGGCTACACCTTC | CASRTGKRGYTF
16 | TRBD2 | TRBJ2-5 | NA | TRBV7-9 | TGTGCCAGCAGTCCCGGGACTAGCGGGGGGCAAGAGACCCAGTACTTC | CASSPGTSGGQETQYF
17 | TRBD1 | TRBJ2-6 | NA | TRBV15 | TGTGCCACCAGCAGGGGGGGGACAGGGTCTGGGGCCAACGTCCTGACTTTC | CATSRGGTGSGANVLTF
13 | NA | TRBJ2-1 | NA | TRBV4-3 | TGCGCCAGCAGCCAAGAACGAGCAAGTGAGCAGTTCTTC | CASSQERASEQFF
15 | TRBD2 | TRBJ2-7 | NA | TRBV2 | TGTGCCAGCAGTGAAACTAGCGGGAGGTGGTACGAGCAGTACTTC | CASSETSGRWYEQYF
16 | NA | TRBJ1-2 | NA | TRBV5-4 | TGTGCCAGCAGCTTGAAAGGGGGGGGATCTAACTATGGCTACACCTTC | CASSLKGGGSNYGYTF
12 | TRBD1 | TRBJ2-1 | NA | TRBV29-1 | TGCAGCGGGGGGACAGGGCGCTATGAGCAGTTCTTC | CSGGTGRYEQFF
14 | NA | TRBJ2-5 | NA | TRBV28 | TGTGCCAGCGTGTTTAGCGGTCTCCAAGAGACCCAGTACTTC | CASVFSGLQETQYF
13 | NA | TRBJ1-2 | NA | TRBV13 | TGTGCCAGCAGCGAGGCCCAAGTTTATGGCTACACCTTC | CASSEAQVYGYTF
15 | TRBD2 | TRBJ2-3 | NA | TRBV29-1 | TGCAGCGTCGGCCCGGGAGGGGGAGAGGCAGATACGCAGTATTTT | CSVGPGGGEADTQYF
13 | TRBD1 | TRBJ1-5 | NA | TRBV7-2 | TGTGCCAGCAGCCAGGACAGGAATCAGCCCCAGCATTTT | CASSQDRNQPQHF
14 | TRBD2 | TRBJ2-3 | NA | TRBV27 | TGTGCCAGCAGTCGCAAGGACGGGAGGGATACGCAGTATTTT | CASSRKDGRDTQYF
13 | NA | TRBJ2-5 | NA | TRBV11-2 | TGTGCCAGCAGCTGGGGGCAAGGTGAGACCCAGTACTTC | CASSWGQGETQYF
11 | NA | TRBJ1-1 | NA | TRBV29-1 | TGCAGCGTTGAGGAGTCAACTGAAGCTTTCTTT | CSVEESTEAFF
16 | NA | TRBJ2-3 | NA | TRBV5-4 | TGTGCCAGCAGCAATCGTTGGGCGGGGAGCACAGATACGCAGTATTTT | CASSNRWAGSTDTQYF
13 | TRBD2 | TRBJ2-5 | once | TRBV4-1 | TGCGCCAGCAGCCGGGGACTAGCGGAGACCCAGTACTTC | CASSRGLAETQYF
12 | NA | TRBJ1-2 | NA | TRBV25-1 | TGTGCCAGCGCAACAGGGAACTATGGCTACACCTTC | CASATGNYGYTF
17 | TRBD2 | TRBJ2-3 | NA | TRBV4-1 | TGCGCCAGCAGCCAGCAACTAGCGGGAGGGGGATCAGATACGCAGTATTTT | CASSQQLAGGGSDTQYF
15 | TRBD2 | TRBJ2-1 | NA | TRBV11-3 | TGTGCCAGCAGCTTAGTCCTAGCGGGTGTCAATGAGCAGTTCTTC | CASSLVLAGVNEQFF
14 | NA | TRBJ2-1 | NA | TRBV5-6 | TGTGCCAGCAGCCTGGCTAGCGAATACAATGAGCAGTTCTTC | CASSLASEYNEQFF
14 | NA | TRBJ2-3 | few | TRBV4-3 | TGCGCCAGCAGCCAGGGGACTTATACGGATACGCAGTATTTT | CASSQGTYTDTQYF
15 | TRBD2 | TRBJ2-1 | NA | TRBV4-3 | TGCGCCAGCAGCCGGACTAGCGGAGATTACAATGAGCAGTTCTTC | CASSRTSGDYNEQFF
16 | NA | TRBJ2-7 | NA | TRBV4-1 | TGCGCCAGCAGCCTCTTCGACGACTCCTCACGCTACGAGCAGTACTTC | CASSLFDDSSRYEQYF
13 | NA | TRBJ1-5 | NA | TRBV7-9 | TGTTCCAGCAGCTTTCAGGGGAATCAGCCCCAGCATTTT | CSSSFQGNQPQHF
15 | NA | TRBJ1-3 | NA | TRBV16 | TGTGCCAGCAGCCAATCGCTCGGGGGAGGAAACACCATATATTTT | CASSQSLGGGNTIYF
15 | NA | TRBJ2-3 | NA | TRBV29-1 | TGCAGCGCCGGTGGAGGGACAGTCTTCCCAGATACGCAGTATTTT | CSAGGGTVFPDTQYF
12 | NA | TRBJ1-2 | NA | TRBV11-3 | TGTGCCAGCAGCTCAGCGGGGGATGGCTACACCTTC | CASSSAGDGYTF
15 | NA | TRBJ1-4 | NA | TRBV6-5 | TGTGCCAGCAGCCGCCATAGGGGTTCTAATGAAAAACTGTTTTTT | CASSRHRGSNEKLFF
18 | NA | TRBJ2-2 | NA | TRBV11-3 | TGTGCCAGCAGCTTAGATGCGGTAGCGTTCGCGAACACCGGGGAGCTGTTTTTT | CASSLDAVAFANTGELFF
14 | NA | TRBJ2-2 | NA | TRBV7-2 | TGTGCCAGCAGCCGTCGCGTGGACACCGGGGAGCTGTTTTTT | CASSRRVDTGELFF
16 | NA | TRBJ2-2 | NA | TRBV11-3 | TGTGCCAGCAGCTTCCCCTTAGCGGCGAACACCGGGGAGCTGTTTTTT | CASSFPLAANTGELFF
16 | TRBD2 | TRBJ2-3 | NA | TRBV5-4 | TGTGCCAGCAGACCCGGACTAGCGGCTAGCACAGATACGCAGTATTTT | CASRPGLAASTDTQYF
13 | NA | TRBJ1-5 | NA | TRBV11-2 | TGTGCCAGCAGCTTGAGGAATAATCAGCCCCAGCATTTT | CASSLRNNQPQHF
14 | NA | TRBJ1-1 | few | TRBV10-3 | TGTGCCATCAGTGAGGGGCCCCAGAACACTGAAGCTTTCTTT | CAISEGPQNTEAFF
13 | NA | TRBJ2-5 | once | TRBV11-3 | TGTGCCAGCAGCTTTGGCAGCCAAGAGACCCAGTACTTC | CASSFGSQETQYF
16 | NA | TRBJ2-2 | NA | TRBV25-1 | TGTGCCAGCAGTGCCCATTGGGGGCATAACACCGGGGAGCTGTTTTTT | CASSAHWGHNTGELFF
15 | TRBD1 | TRBJ2-3 | NA | TRBV7-9 | TGTGCCAGCAGCTCGGGACAGGGGGCGACAGATACGCAGTATTTT | CASSSGQGATDTQYF
13 | NA | TRBJ1-1 | NA | TRBV4-3 | TGCGCCAGCAGCCTCCAGGTCCGCGCTGAAGCTTTCTTT | CASSLQVRAEAFF
15 | NA | TRBJ2-1 | few | TRBV2 | TGTGCCAGCAGTGTGACAGGCAGCTCCTACAATGAGCAGTTCTTC | CASSVTGSSYNEQFF
11 | NA | TRBJ2-7 | NA | TRBV2 | TGTGCCAGCAGTGAGGGGCGGCAGCAGTACTTC | CASSEGRQQYF
16 | TRBD1 | TRBJ2-3 | NA | TRBV14 | TGTGCCAGCAGCCACCGGCGAGGGGGCGCGGCAGATACGCAGTATTTT | CASSHRRGGAADTQYF
13 | NA | TRBJ2-5 | once | TRBV7-2 | TGTGCCAGCAGCTTAATCGGCCAAGAGACCCAGTACTTC | CASSLIGQETQYF
13 | TRBD2 | TRBJ2-1 | few | TRBV6-6 | TGTGCCAGCAGCACGGCGGGAGTCAGTGAGCAGTTCTTC | CASSTAGVSEQFF
12 | TRBD1 | TRBJ1-1 | NA | TRBV29-1 | TGCAGCGGGACAGGGCTAGGGACTGAAGCTTTCTTT | CSGTGLGTEAFF